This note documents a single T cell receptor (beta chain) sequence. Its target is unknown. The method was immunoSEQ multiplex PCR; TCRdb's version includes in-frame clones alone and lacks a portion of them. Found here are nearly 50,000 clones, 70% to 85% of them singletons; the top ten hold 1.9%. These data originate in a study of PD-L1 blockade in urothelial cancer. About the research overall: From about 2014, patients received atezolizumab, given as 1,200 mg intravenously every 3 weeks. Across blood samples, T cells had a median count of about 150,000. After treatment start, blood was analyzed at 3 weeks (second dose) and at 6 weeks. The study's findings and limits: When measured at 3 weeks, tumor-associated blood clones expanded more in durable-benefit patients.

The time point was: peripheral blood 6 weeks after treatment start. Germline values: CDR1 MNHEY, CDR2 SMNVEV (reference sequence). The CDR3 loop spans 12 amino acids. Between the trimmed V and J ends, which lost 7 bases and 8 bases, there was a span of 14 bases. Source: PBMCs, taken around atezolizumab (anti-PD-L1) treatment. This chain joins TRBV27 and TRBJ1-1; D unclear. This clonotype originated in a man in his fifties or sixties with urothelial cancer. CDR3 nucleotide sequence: TGTGCCAGCAAAACCGAAGGGAGGGAAGCTTTCTTT. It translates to CASKTEGREAFF.